One sample yielded the 28 T cell receptor beta chains listed below, sequenced in a study of cytomegalovirus exposure and HLA in healthy donors. The PCR employed 60 Vbeta primers together with 13 Jbeta primers. Data came from immunoSEQ multiplex PCR; TCRdb stores just in-frame clones and leaves some out. The table has roughly 170,000 clones, 65% to 85% seen once; the top ten hold around 0.8%. Sequenced: PBMCs. The receptors here all came from a woman aged 18-29 years in good health and CMV-seronegative.

This clone was observed a single time. The rearrangement joins TRBV29-1 to TRBJ2-1; 12 positions match TRBD2. Looked up from germline, CDR1 is SQVTM and CDR2 is ANQGSEA. V shed 6 bases and J 5 bases; nucleotides not matched to a gene: 8. This CDR3 contains 15 residues. DNA for the CDR3: TGCAGCGTCCGGGGCGGACTAGCGGGAAACAATGAGCAGTTCTTC. Translated, it gives CSVRGGLAGNNEQFF.

The chain uses TRBV28 and TRBJ1-2; D possibly corresponds to TRBD1 (6 bases). V was trimmed by 5 bases and J by 0 bases, leaving 13 bases between them. Germline V gene lookup returns CDR1 MDHEN and CDR2 SYDVKM. The CDR3 covers 15 residues. CDR3 region: CASSVGGATNYGYTF. The CDR3 coding sequence is TGTGCCAGCAGTGTGGGGGGGGCAACTAACTATGGCTACACCTTC.

Worth noting for this clone: The junction shows a germline mismatch at one end, possibly a read error. The V gene is TRBV7-3, the J gene TRBJ2-5; 9 bases line up with TRBD2. CDR1 and CDR2 (germline): SGHTA, FQGTGA. The CDR3 is 13 amino acids. CDR3 protein: CASSWTSAEIQYF. CDR3 nucleotides: TGTGCCAGCAGCTGGACTAGCGCCGAGATCCAGTACTTC.

This clone has only a few counts. The rearrangement joins TRBV28 to TRBJ2-2; D is perhaps TRBD1 (5 bases). Germline V lookup: CDR1 MDHEN, CDR2 SYDVKM. The CDR3 consists of 13 residues. V was clipped by 2 bases and J by 4 bases, with 5 bases between them. The CDR3 reads CASSLQGTGELFF. The CDR3 coding sequence is TGTGCCAGCAGTTTACAGGGCACCGGGGAGCTGTTTTTT.

V gene TRBV5-1 combines with J gene TRBJ1-6; D uncertain. Germline V gene lookup returns CDR1 SGHRS and CDR2 YFSETQ. The CDR3 sequence is 13 residues long. V was cut by 3 bases and J by 3 bases, with 4 bases left in between. CDR3 nucleotide sequence: TGCGCCAGCAGCTCGTACTATAATTCACCCCTCCACTTT. It translates to CASSSYYNSPLHF. Drawing the rest from reference TRBV5-1 and TRBJ1-6, the complete variable domain is KAGVTQTPRYLIKTRGQQVTLSCSPISGHRSVSWYQQTPGQGLQFLFEYFSETQRNKGNFPGRFSGRQFSNSRSEMNVSTLELGDSALYLCASSSYYNSPLHFGNGTRLTVT.

This chain uses TRBV19 with TRBJ1-4, with 7 bases identical to TRBD1. V gave up 5 bases and J gave up 11 bases; unmatched junction bases: 8. The CDR3 is 13 amino acids. Germline CDR1 LNHDA, CDR2 SQIVND (reference sequence). The CDR3 loop is CASSLGQSGKLFF. In DNA, the CDR3 is TGTGCCAGTAGTTTGGGACAGTCTGGTAAACTGTTTTTT.

This chain links TRBV28 with TRBJ1-2; tentatively, D is TRBD1 (6 bases). V was shortened by 3 bases and J by 3 bases, with 20 bases between the two germline ends. This CDR3 is 17 amino acids long. Germline loops: CDR1 MDHEN, CDR2 SYDVKM. The CDR3 reads CASSFRGWGMRYYGYTF. The CDR3 bases are TGTGCCAGCAGTTTCAGGGGATGGGGAATGAGATACTATGGCTACACCTTC.

CDR3: CASSMNRYGEKLFF. Written as DNA, the CDR3 is TGTGCCAGTAGTATGAACAGGTATGGAGAAAAACTGTTTTTT. J is TRBJ1-4 and V is TRBV19; tentatively, D is TRBD1 (5 bases). The germline V gene encodes CDR1 LNHDA and CDR2 SQIVND (reference sequence). The CDR3 runs to 14 residues. Trimming removed 3 bases from V and 8 bases from J, with 13 bases in between.

The chain combines TRBV9 with TRBJ2-2, with a weak D call TRBD1 (6 bases). CDR1 is SGDLS and CDR2 is YYNGEE in the germline V gene. The CDR3 consists of 15 residues. V lost 0 bases to trimming and J lost 3 bases, with 9 bases between them. For the CDR3, the DNA is TGTGCCAGCAGCGTAGGGACAGTGGACACCGGGGAGCTGTTTTTT. It yields the protein CASSVGTVDTGELFF.

The chain uses TRBV4-1 and TRBJ2-6; 14 bases are a match to TRBD2. CDR3 length: 20 residues. Germline assignment: CDR1 MGHRA and CDR2 YSYEKL. The V and J ends lost 5 bases and 1 base, in that order; junction bases with no gene match: 10. Written as DNA, the CDR3 is TGCGCCAGCAGCTCCAGGACTAGCGGGGGGCTAGTATCTGGGGCCAACGTCCTGACTTTC. Translating it yields CASSSRTSGGLVSGANVLTF.

The V gene is TRBV11-3, the J gene TRBJ2-5; tentatively, D is TRBD1 (6 bases). V was clipped by 0 bases and J by 5 bases, with 19 bases between them. In germline, CDR1 is SGHNT, CDR2 YENEEA. This CDR3 contains 17 residues. The chain's CDR3 is CASSLDWLRGIRETQYF. The DNA of the CDR3 is TGTGCCAGCAGCTTAGATTGGTTAAGGGGGATCCGGGAGACCCAGTACTTC.

The chain employs TRBV10-1 and TRBJ2-2; D not certain. The germline CDR1 and CDR2 sequences are WNHNN and SYGVQD (reference sequence). Trimming left V 2 bases short and J 6 bases short, with 13 bases between. The CDR3 runs to 15 residues. The CDR3 DNA is TGCGCCAGCAGTGAGGATGCGGAGATCCCCGGGGAGCTGTTTTTT. It specifies CASSEDAEIPGELFF.

This sequence joins TRBV27 and TRBJ2-6, with D possibly TRBD2 on 6 matching bases. The CDR3 is made up of 16 amino acids. The ends were cut back, 8 bases at V and 3 bases at J, with 17 bases in the middle. Germline V CDR1 and CDR2: MNHEY, SMNVEV (reference sequence). The CDR3 bases are TGTGCCAGCCAAGTCGCGACGGGGGATGGGGCCAACGTCCTGACTTTC. This gives the protein CASQVATGDGANVLTF.

This rearrangement joins TRBV28 to TRBJ2-3; D possibly corresponds to TRBD2 (6 bases). Trimming shortened V by 5 bases and J by 8 bases, and 14 bases separated the two germline ends. The length of the CDR3 is 13 residues. The germline CDR1 and CDR2 sequences are MDHEN and SYDVKM. The CDR3 here is CASSLTDGGTQYF. The CDR3 DNA is TGTGCCAGCAGTCTAACAGACGGGGGTACGCAGTATTTT. The whole variable domain, remainder taken from reference TRBV28 and TRBJ2-3, is DVKVTQSSRYLVKRTGEKVFLECVQDMDHENMFWYRQDPGLGLRLIYFSYDVKMKEKGDIPEGYSVSREKKERFSLILESASTNQTSMYLCASSLTDGGTQYFGPGTRLTVL.

The rearrangement uses TRBV5-1 and TRBJ2-3; the match to TRBD2 covers 7 bases. In germline, CDR1 is SGHRS, CDR2 YFSETQ. V dropped 0 bases and J dropped 3; count of bases not matched to a gene: 4. This CDR3 spans 15 amino acids. The CDR3 DNA is TGCGCCAGCAGCTTGGTCCGGCGGGAGACAGATACGCAGTATTTT. Translation: CASSLVRRETDTQYF. The full variable domain, completed using reference TRBV5-1 and TRBJ2-3, is KAGVTQTPRYLIKTRGQQVTLSCSPISGHRSVSWYQQTPGQGLQFLFEYFSETQRNKGNFPGRFSGRQFSNSRSEMNVSTLELGDSALYLCASSLVRRETDTQYFGPGTRLTVL.

The V gene is TRBV9, the J gene TRBJ2-2; D is possibly TRBD2 (6 bases). V lost 3 bases and J lost 11, with 17 bases in between. The CDR3 consists of 14 residues. The germline gives CDR1 SGDLS, CDR2 YYNGEE. The DNA for the CDR3 is TGTGCCAGCAGCGGTCTGATAGGGAGGCGAGAGCTGTTTTTT. Protein: CASSGLIGRRELFF.

This clone was observed a single time. The chain employs TRBV5-1 and TRBJ2-5, with TRBD2 matching over 7 bases. The tail of the sequence fits TRBJ2-7 better, so the J call may be wrong. CDR3 length equals 15 residues. Germline V gives CDR1 SGHRS, CDR2 YFSETQ. The CDR3 nucleotides read TGCGCCAGCAGCCCGAGGGAGGGCCCGTCCTACGAGCAGTACTTC. Its translation: CASSPREGPSYEQYF.

The rearrangement links TRBV11-3 to TRBJ2-2; D perhaps matches TRBD2 (6 bases). V lost 1 base and J lost 3, with 9 bases in between. The CDR3 is made up of 15 amino acids. Germline V CDR1 and CDR2: SGHNT, YENEEA. In DNA form, the CDR3 reads TGTGCCAGCAGCTTAGGCGGACTATACACCGGGGAGCTGTTTTTT. This translates into CASSLGGLYTGELFF.

The CDR3 here is CASSFPHGSNQPQHF. The CDR3 coding sequence is TGTGCCAGCAGTTTTCCCCACGGGAGCAATCAGCCCCAGCATTTT. This sequence joins TRBV28 and TRBJ1-5; D uncertain. The CDR3 has 15 amino acids. V lost 3 bases to trimming and J lost 1 base, with 10 bases between them. Germline assignment: CDR1 MDHEN and CDR2 SYDVKM.

On this clone: The sample holds other DNA sequences that translate to the same CDR3. This sequence joins TRBV5-1 and TRBJ2-7; 10 bases fit TRBD1. The V segment lost 3 bases and the J segment 2 bases; nucleotides outside the gene matches: 2. Germline-derived CDR1 and CDR2 are SGHRS and YFSETQ. The CDR3 consists of 14 residues. The CDR3 DNA reads as TGCGCCAGCAGCTCCGGGACAGGGGCCTACGAGCAGTACTTC. Its protein is CASSSGTGAYEQYF.

The gene calls are TRBV18 and TRBJ2-3; 8 positions match TRBD1. The CDR3 spans 14 residues. V lost 4 bases to trimming and J lost 4 bases; unmatched junction nucleotides: 4. CDR1 and CDR2 (germline): KGHSH, LQKENI. CDR3 coding DNA: TGTGCCAGCTCACTAGGACAGGGAGCAGATACGCAGTATTTT. This sequence encodes CASSLGQGADTQYF.

The rearrangement uses TRBV7-8 and TRBJ2-1, with 8 bases identical to TRBD1. The CDR3 runs to 14 residues. The junction had 9 bases not matched to a gene; V was cut back by 7 bases and J by 7 bases. CDR1 and CDR2 (germline): SGHVS, FQNEAQ. As DNA, the CDR3 is TGTGCCAGCACCATGGACAGGGATAGGAATGAGCAGTTCTTC. This translates into CASTMDRDRNEQFF.

The CDR3 nucleotides are TGCGCCAGCAGCGGACAATCTGGAAACACCATATATTTT. Translation gives CASSGQSGNTIYF. This chain joins TRBV4-1 and TRBJ1-3, with D perhaps TRBD1 (5 bases). Trimming removed 5 bases from V and 1 base from J, with 6 bases in between. Germline V gives CDR1 MGHRA, CDR2 YSYEKL. CDR3 length equals 13 residues.

The rearrangement uses TRBV30 and TRBJ1-5; D gene unclear. Germline V lookup: CDR1 GTSNPN, CDR2 SVGIG (reference sequence). Trimming took 4 bases from V and 9 from J, leaving 22 bases between them. The CDR3 length is 15 residues. The CDR3 region has the DNA TGTGCCTGGATGATAAAGGTGGCAGGTCCTTCGCCCCAGCATTTT. It translates to CAWMIKVAGPSPQHF.

The chain combines TRBV7-9 with TRBJ1-4; no firm D call. V was pared by 5 bases and J by 5 bases, with 18 bases between. CDR1 and CDR2 (germline): SEHNR, FQNEAQ (reference sequence). CDR3 length: 16 residues. CDR3 residues: CASSPMREAPNEKLFF. DNA for the CDR3: TGTGCCAGCAGCCCCATGAGAGAGGCGCCGAATGAAAAACTGTTTTTT.

This chain connects TRBV29-1 to TRBJ2-3; D perhaps matches TRBD2 (5 bases). Trimming shortened V by 1 base and J by 6 bases, and 20 bases separated the two germline ends. The CDR3 runs 16 residues. The germline V gene has CDR1 SQVTM and CDR2 ANQGSEA. The CDR3 nucleotides read TGCAGCGTTGAAGGCCGGACCGGGATCAGAACGGATACGCAGTATTTT. It yields the protein CSVEGRTGIRTDTQYF.

The rearrangement uses TRBV6-1 and TRBJ2-3; TRBD1 matches at 12 bases. The V gene's germline CDR1 is MNHNS and CDR2 SASEGT. The CDR3 consists of 14 residues. V shed 8 bases and J 7 bases; nucleotides not matched to a gene: 7. This chain's CDR3 is CASLPGQGAYTQYF. The CDR3 nucleotides are TGTGCCAGCCTACCGGGACAGGGGGCTTATACGCAGTATTTT.

The CDR3 reads CASSPGGNQPQHF. In DNA, the CDR3 is TGTGCCAGCTCACCGGGCGGCAATCAGCCCCAGCATTTT. The rearrangement links TRBV18 to TRBJ1-5; D uncertain. The CDR3 length is 13 residues. Germline CDR1 reads KGHSH; CDR2 reads LQKENI. The V end was cut by 3 bases, the J end by 2 bases, with 5 bases between.